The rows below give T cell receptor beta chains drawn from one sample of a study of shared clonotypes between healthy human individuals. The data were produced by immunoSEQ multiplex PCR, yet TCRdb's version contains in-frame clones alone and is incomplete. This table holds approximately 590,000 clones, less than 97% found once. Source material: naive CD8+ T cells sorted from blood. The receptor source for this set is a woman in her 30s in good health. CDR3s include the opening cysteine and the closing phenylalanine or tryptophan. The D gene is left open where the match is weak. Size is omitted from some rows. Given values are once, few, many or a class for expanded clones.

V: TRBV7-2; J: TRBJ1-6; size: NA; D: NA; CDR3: CASSQQVPLIDNSPLHF; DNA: TGTGCCAGCAGCCAACAGGTCCCACTAATAGATAATTCACCCCTCCACTTT
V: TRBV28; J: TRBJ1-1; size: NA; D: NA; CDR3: CASSYARSNTEAFF; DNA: TGTGCCAGCAGTTACGCCAGGAGCAACACTGAAGCTTTCTTT
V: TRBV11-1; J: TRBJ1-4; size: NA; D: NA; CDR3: CASSLSDQAGGKLFF; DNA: TGTGCCAGCAGCTTATCGGACCAGGCCGGGGGAAAACTGTTTTTT
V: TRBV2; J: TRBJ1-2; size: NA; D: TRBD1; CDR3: CASSETTGGSLNGYTF; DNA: TGTGCCAGCAGTGAAACGACAGGGGGTAGCCTCAATGGCTACACCTTC
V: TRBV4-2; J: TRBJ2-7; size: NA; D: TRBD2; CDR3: CASSQCRAGTKGSNEQYF; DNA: TGTGCCAGCAGCCAATGTCGCGCCGGGACTAAAGGCAGCAACGAGCAGTACTTC
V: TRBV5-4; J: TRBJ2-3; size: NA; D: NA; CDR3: CASSWGSSTDTQYF; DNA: TGTGCCAGCAGCTGGGGTTCTAGCACAGATACGCAGTATTTT
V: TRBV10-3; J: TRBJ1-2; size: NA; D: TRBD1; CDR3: CAISETTGEKIYGYTF; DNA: TGTGCCATCAGTGAGACGACAGGGGAAAAGATCTATGGCTACACCTTC
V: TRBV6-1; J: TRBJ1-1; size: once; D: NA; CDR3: CASSDGVQWFAFF; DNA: TGTGCCAGCAGTGATGGAGTGCAGTGGTTCGCTTTCTTT
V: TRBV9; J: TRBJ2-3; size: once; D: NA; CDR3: CASSPYSGVSTDTQYF; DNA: TGTGCCAGCAGCCCATATTCGGGAGTTAGCACAGATACGCAGTATTTT
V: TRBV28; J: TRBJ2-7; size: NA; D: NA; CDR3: CASSFSGYEQYF; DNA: TGTGCCAGCAGTTTCTCGGGCTACGAGCAGTACTTC
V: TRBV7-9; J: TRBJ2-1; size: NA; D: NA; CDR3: CASSLPAEQFF; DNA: TGTGCCAGCAGCTTACCGGCAGAGCAGTTCTTC
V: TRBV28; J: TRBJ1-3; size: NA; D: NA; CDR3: CASTLGGDGNTIYF; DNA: TGTGCCAGCACCCTGGGGGGGGATGGAAACACCATATATTTT
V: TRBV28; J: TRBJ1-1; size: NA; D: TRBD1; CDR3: CASSRNRGLGTEAFF; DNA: TGTGCCAGCAGTCGCAACAGGGGTTTAGGCACTGAAGCTTTCTTT
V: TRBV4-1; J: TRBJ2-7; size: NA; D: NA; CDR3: CASSQGVFDFYEQYF; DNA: TGCGCCAGCAGCCAAGGCGTTTTTGACTTTTACGAGCAGTACTTC
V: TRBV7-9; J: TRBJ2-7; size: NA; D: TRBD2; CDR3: CASSLGTSGRAGYEQYF; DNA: TGTGCCAGCAGCTTAGGGACTAGCGGGAGGGCGGGCTACGAGCAGTACTTC
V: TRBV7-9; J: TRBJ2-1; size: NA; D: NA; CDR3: CASSLSLRVPYNEQFF; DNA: TGTGCCAGCAGCTTAAGTCTCAGGGTACCATACAATGAGCAGTTCTTC
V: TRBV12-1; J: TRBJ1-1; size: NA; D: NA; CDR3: CASSFEGDETTRTEAFF; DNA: TGTGCCAGCAGCTTTGAGGGCGACGAGACGACCCGGACTGAAGCTTTCTTT
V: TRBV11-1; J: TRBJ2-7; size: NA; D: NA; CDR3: CASSTEAGVNHEQYF; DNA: TGTGCCAGCTCCACCGAGGCAGGGGTCAACCACGAGCAGTACTTC
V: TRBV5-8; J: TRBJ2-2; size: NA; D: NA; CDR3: CASSLEPGGLPTGELFF; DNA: TGTGCCAGCAGCTTGGAGCCGGGCGGGCTACCCACCGGGGAGCTGTTTTTT
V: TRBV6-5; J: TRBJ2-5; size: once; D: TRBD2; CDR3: CASSFSGIQETQYF; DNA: TGTGCCAGCAGTTTTAGCGGGATCCAAGAGACCCAGTACTTC
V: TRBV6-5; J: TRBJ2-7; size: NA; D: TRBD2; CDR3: CASRSRDYTYEQYF; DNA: TGTGCCAGCAGGTCCCGGGACTACACCTACGAGCAGTACTTC
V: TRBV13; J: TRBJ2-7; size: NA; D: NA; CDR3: CASSLTSHPYEQYF; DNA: TGTGCCAGCAGCCTCACTAGTCATCCCTACGAGCAGTACTTC
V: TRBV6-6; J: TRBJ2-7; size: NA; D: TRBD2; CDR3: CASRALAGSSYEQYF; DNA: TGTGCCAGCAGGGCCCTAGCGGGGAGCTCCTACGAGCAGTACTTC
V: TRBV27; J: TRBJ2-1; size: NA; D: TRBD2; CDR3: CASSFASGEYYNEQFF; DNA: TGTGCCAGCAGTTTTGCTAGCGGGGAATACTACAATGAGCAGTTCTTC
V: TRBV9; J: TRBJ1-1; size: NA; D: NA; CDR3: CASSAGGQEAFF; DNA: TGTGCCAGCAGCGCCGGGGGGCAGGAAGCTTTCTTT
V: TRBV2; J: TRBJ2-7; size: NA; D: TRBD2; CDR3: CASKAGTSATYEQYF; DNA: TGTGCCAGCAAAGCCGGGACTAGCGCCACCTACGAGCAGTACTTC